The present T cell receptor beta chain was sequenced within a study of blood T cell repertoires in COVID-19. The germline V gene has CDR1 SQVTM and CDR2 ANQGSEA. This CDR3 spans 13 amino acids. Between the trimmed V and J ends, which lost 4 bases and 4 bases, there was a span of 11 bases. Repertoires were generated with immunoSEQ multiplex PCR, while TCRdb's copy carries only in-frame clones and drops some. The sample lists roughly 120,000 clones; under 95% were seen once. The origin of this receptor is a man between 60 and 75 years old with COVID-19, enrolled during active disease. The specimen was peripheral blood. This rearrangement joins TRBV29-1 to TRBJ1-5; tentatively, D is TRBD1 (6 bases). For the CDR3, the DNA is TGCAGCGTTGGGGACACCTATAATCAGCCCCAGCATTTT. Translated, it gives CSVGDTYNQPQHF.